This T cell receptor (beta chain) derives from a study of blood T cell repertoires in COVID-19. Study background: Nucleic acid was either cDNA or gDNA, and it came from T cells, B-cell-depleted T cells, or PBMCs.

Original processing methods: Amplification of reference gene primers was used by the study to estimate nucleated cell counts. Clones were sequenced by immunoSEQ multiplex PCR, and TCRdb holds only the in-frame ones, with some missing. The DNA gave D and trimming, while V, J and clone size come from that table. Of about 260,000 clones listed, 88% are singletons. This clone was seen a few times. The same CDR3 is also encoded by other DNA sequences in this sample. During active infection, Seattle patients enrolled and were then monitored through disease. V was shortened by 3 bases and J by 0 bases, with 3 bases between the two germline ends. This CDR3 spans 13 amino acids. Germline CDR1 MDHEN, CDR2 SYDVKM.

This chain connects TRBV28 to TRBJ1-3, with no clear D. This receptor was obtained from a woman in her twenties or thirties with COVID-19, enrolled during active disease. Sequencing used peripheral blood. CDR3 loop: CASSFGSGNTIYF. As DNA, the CDR3 is TGTGCCAGCAGTTTCGGCTCTGGAAACACCATATATTTT.